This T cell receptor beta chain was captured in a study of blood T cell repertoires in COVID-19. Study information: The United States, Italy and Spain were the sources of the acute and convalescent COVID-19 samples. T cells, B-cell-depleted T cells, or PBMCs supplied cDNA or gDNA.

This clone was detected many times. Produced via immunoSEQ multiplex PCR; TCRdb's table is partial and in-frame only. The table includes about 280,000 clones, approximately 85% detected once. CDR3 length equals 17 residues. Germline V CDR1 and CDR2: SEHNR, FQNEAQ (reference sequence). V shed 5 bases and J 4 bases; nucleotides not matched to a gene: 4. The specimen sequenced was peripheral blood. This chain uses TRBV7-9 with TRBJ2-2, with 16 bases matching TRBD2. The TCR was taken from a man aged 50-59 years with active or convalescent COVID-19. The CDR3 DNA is TGTGCCAGCAGCACGGGGACTAGCGGGAGGGGCACCGGGGAGCTGTTTTTT. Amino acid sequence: CASSTGTSGRGTGELFF. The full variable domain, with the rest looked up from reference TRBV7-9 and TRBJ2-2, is DTGVSQNPRHKITKRGQNVTFRCDPISEHNRLYWYRQTLGQGPEFLTYFQNEAQLEKSRLLSDRFSAERPKGSFSTLEIQRTEQGDSAMYLCASSTGTSGRGTGELFFGEGSRLTVL.